Reported below is one T cell receptor beta chain. Its antigen is unknown. One end of the junction is discordant with germline, which a read error may explain. This specimen comes from a study of healthy donors' naive CD4 and CD8 T cells (dated by TCRdb to between 2014 and 2017). Broadly, across the study: Donor selection covered three age groups (20-25, 40-50 and 60-70 years) with six people in each, and the resulting cohort had a mean age of approximately 44 and was half female. For TCR alpha, a new primer set was designed to cover all functional IMGT alpha gene variants, and the remainder of the protocol was kept the same as the beta-chain workflow. Rearranged TCR alpha and beta chains from naive CD4+ and CD8+ T cells were sequenced in the study to test how TCR variation relates to lineage commitment. Peripheral blood mononuclear cells were collected from some 20 healthy, unrelated individuals. Donors were HLA-typed by sequencing at HLA-A, -B, -C, -DRB1, -DQB1 and -DPB1 using the SBTexcellerator protocol, an ABI3130xl analyzer and SBTengine software.

TCRdb shows the sequencer as 454 GS FLX Titanium. A previously published linear amplification protocol was used to build TCR libraries from around 500 ng of total RNA. Sequencing was carried out on the Roche/454 Genome Sequencer using Titanium chemistry. Concerning the study's data processing: A total of more than 70,000 rearranged TCR alpha transcripts were sequenced from about five of the healthy donors. Duplicate transcripts were removed, and each unique TCR clonotype was defined by its CDR3 junction following IMGT nomenclature. In R 2.13.0, logistic regression modeled CD4 versus CD8 status on V and J genes, adjusting for donor effects, with Bonferroni correction for multiple testing. TCRdb reworked the public reads: Q25 trimming with fastp, MiXCR clone assembly, productive beta chains retained. Each record represents a unique CDR3 protein, reported with the most common genes and DNA among its rows. TCRdb, not the original authors, processed these V and J calls. In this sample the table shows about 200,000 distinct CDR3 sequences, about 74% of which occur a single time. Of the sample, roughly 2.4% falls within the top ten clones.

Cells with a CD4+CD8-CD45RO-CD45RA+ profile were isolated by FACS and defined as naive CD4+ T cells, and those with a CD8+CD4-CD45RA+CD27bright profile were defined as naive CD8+ T cells. Sorting used antibodies against CD4 (RPA-T4), CD8 (SK1), CD27 (O323), CD45RA (HI100) and CD45RO (UCHL1). Study-wide findings and limitations: Possible repertoire bias from homeostatic proliferation of naive T cells was not directly addressed. In both chains, CD4+ lineage was associated with a positively charged CDR3, and CD8+ lineage was associated with a negatively charged CDR3. Because alpha and beta chains were sequenced in bulk and could not be paired, the effects of the two chains in combination were not assessed. Taken together, V genes, J genes and CDR3 charge appeared to account for around 13% of the variance in CD4/CD8 propensity, mostly acting in an additive way. Bias between naive CD4+ and CD8+ cells was reportedly observed for most V and J gene segments, consistently across donors and independently of HLA genotype.

The germline V gene specifies MNHEY as CDR1 and SVGEGT as CDR2. Including cysteine and phenylalanine, the CDR3 has 11 amino acids. Only CDR3 DNA is held: 33 bases, read in frame from base 1. The sample consisted of naive CD4+ and CD8+ T cells sorted from blood, pooled from several donors. Per the publication, the cell subset or site label means: FACS-sorted naive CD4+ (CD45RO-CD45RA+) and naive CD8+ (CD45RA+CD27bright) T cells. This TCR derives from a pool of human donors in good health; the sample pools cells from several healthy donors. The rearrangement combines TRBV6-2 or TRBV6-3 with TRBJ2-7; no D gene can be assigned with confidence. The encoded CDR3 is CASRTHYEQHF. The DNA sequence is TGTGCCAGCAGGACCCACTACGAGCAGCACTTC.